The present T cell receptor (beta chain) was sequenced within a study of blood T cell repertoires in COVID-19. Study background: Collection of acute and convalescent COVID-19 samples took place in the United States, Italy and Spain.

The length of the CDR3 is 13 residues. Germline lookup yields CDR1 LNHDA and CDR2 SQIVND (reference sequence). The V end lost 1 base, the J end lost 3 bases, and 7 bases lay between the germline ends. TCRdb's table, derived via immunoSEQ multiplex PCR, lists solely in-frame clones and lacks some. The top ten clones hold 3.3% of a sample with fewer than 300,000 clones, about 73% of them seen once. The sequence was collected from a woman over 75 with acute or convalescent COVID-19. Input material: peripheral blood. The rearrangement links TRBV19 to TRBJ2-7; D unresolved. The CDR3 coding sequence is TGTGCCAGTAGTATAGCCCTAATCTACGAGCAGTACTTC. It codes for CASSIALIYEQYF.